Shown below are 25 T cell receptor beta chains from a single sample sequenced in a study of shared clonotypes between healthy human individuals. Produced via immunoSEQ multiplex PCR; TCRdb's table is partial and in-frame only. The sample has millions of clones, 80% to 95% seen once. Sequencing was done on a sample of naive CD4+ T cells from PBMCs. Subset given: CD45RA+ positively selected. The receptor source for this set is a man aged 18 to 29 in good health. Some clones in this sample may be carry-over from other donors' samples.

The J gene is TRBJ1-2, the V gene TRBV10-3, with D hard to call. This CDR3 has 13 amino acids. Germline values: CDR1 ENHRY, CDR2 SYGVKD. V shed 3 bases and J shed 4 bases, with 9 bases lying between them. The CDR3 DNA is TGTGCCATCAGTGACGGGATCGTCTATGGCTACACCTTC. Translated, it gives CAISDGIVYGYTF.

The chain employs TRBV10-1 and TRBJ2-4; a possible D gene is TRBD1 (5 bases). The ends were cut back, 2 bases at V and 0 bases at J, with 8 bases in the middle. The length of the CDR3 is 15 residues. Germline assignment: CDR1 WNHNN and CDR2 SYGVQD (reference sequence). The CDR3 protein is CASSEGALAKNIQYF. The CDR3 region has the DNA TGCGCCAGCAGTGAGGGGGCTCTAGCCAAAAACATTCAGTACTTC.

This rearrangement joins TRBV11-2 to TRBJ2-7, with a tentative D call TRBD1 (5 bases). This CDR3 is built from 11 residues. The germline CDR1 and CDR2 sequences are SGHAT and FQNNGV. The V and J ends lost 3 bases and 11 bases respectively, with 11 bases between them. The CDR3 DNA is TGTGCCAGCAGCTTCAGAACGGACAAGTACTTC. Amino acids: CASSFRTDKYF. Variable domain in full (rest from reference TRBV11-2 and TRBJ2-7): EAGVAQSPRYKIIEKRQSVAFWCNPISGHATLYWYQQILGQGPKLLIQFQNNGVVDDSQLPKDRFSAERLKGVDSTLKIQPAKLEDSAVYLCASSFRTDKYFGPGTRLTVT.

J is TRBJ1-5 and V is TRBV6-5, with 8 bases fitting TRBD1. J gave up 4 bases and V 5 bases, and 4 bases lay outside the gene matches. Germline V gives CDR1 MNHEY, CDR2 SVGAGI. The length of the CDR3 is 14 residues. The CDR3 sequence: CASSIRGLNQPQHF. The CDR3 bases are TGTGCCAGCAGTATCAGGGGGCTGAATCAGCCCCAGCATTTT.

V gene TRBV5-1 combines with J gene TRBJ1-1; D ambiguous. The ends were cut back, 2 bases at V and 2 bases at J, with 10 bases in the middle. The CDR3 has 14 amino acids. Per germline, CDR1 SGHRS and CDR2 YFSETQ. The CDR3 DNA reads TGCGCCAGCAGCTTCCCCGGAATCAACACTGAAGCTTTCTTT. This translates into CASSFPGINTEAFF.

DNA for the CDR3: TGTGCCAGCAGCTCCCGTCTGGTAGGGGTCACTGAAGCTTTCTTT. This sequence encodes CASSSRLVGVTEAFF. The chain combines TRBV5-4 with TRBJ1-1, with D perhaps matching TRBD1 (5 bases). Trimming took 3 bases from V and 4 from J, leaving 16 bases between them. Germline values: CDR1 SGHNT, CDR2 YYREEE (reference sequence). This CDR3 comprises 15 residues. Using reference TRBV5-4 and TRBJ1-1 for the parts outside the CDR3, the full variable domain is ETGVTQSPTHLIKTRGQQVTLRCSSQSGHNTVSWYQQALGQGPQFIFQYYREEENGRGNFPPRFSGLQFPNYSSELNVNALELDDSALYLCASSSRLVGVTEAFFGQGTRLTVV.

The chain carries TRBV2 and TRBJ2-7, with 9 bases identical to TRBD1. Per germline, CDR1 SNHLY and CDR2 FYNNEI. V shed 6 bases, J shed 0 bases, and the junction held 3 bases outside the gene matches. The CDR3 covers 14 residues. The CDR3 DNA is TGTGCCAGCAGCGGGGACAGGGTCTCCTACGAGCAGTACTTC. Translated, it gives CASSGDRVSYEQYF.

This chain joins TRBV5-6 and TRBJ1-2; D unclear. Trimming pared 1 base from V and 7 bases from J, leaving 17 bases between. Germline V gives CDR1 SGHDT, CDR2 YYEEEE. The CDR3 covers 15 residues. This CDR3 is CASSLMTESHAGYTF. The CDR3 DNA follows: TGTGCCAGCAGCTTGATGACGGAGTCGCACGCTGGCTACACCTTC.

The chain is built from TRBV9 and TRBJ2-1; 9 bases match TRBD1. V was pared by 4 bases and J by 7 bases, with 9 bases of the junction left unmatched. Germline lookup yields CDR1 SGDLS and CDR2 YYNGEE. The CDR3 has 15 residues. This CDR3 reads CASSLQGAFRNEQFF. DNA of the CDR3: TGTGCCAGCAGCCTACAGGGGGCTTTTAGGAATGAGCAGTTCTTC.

This clone was recorded only once. Other DNA sequences in this sample translate to the same CDR3. The V call is TRBV18, the J call TRBJ1-1, with D unclear. CDR3 length: 12 amino acids. V lost 2 bases and J 2 bases, leaving 3 bases between the germline ends. From germline, CDR1 is KGHSH and CDR2 LQKENI. CDR3 coding DNA: TGTGCCAGCTCACCAGAAAACACTGAAGCTTTCTTT. Encoded protein: CASSPENTEAFF.

This clone has a handful of counts. Other DNA sequences in the same sample also yield this CDR3. V usage is TRBV6-1 and J usage is TRBJ1-2, with D hard to call. Germline CDR1 MNHNS, CDR2 SASEGT. The CDR3 runs to 13 residues. Trimming removed 5 bases at V and 4 bases at J, with 11 bases between. The CDR3 bases are TGTGCCAGCAGTCCGACTGTATCCTATGGCTACACCTTC. Translated, it gives CASSPTVSYGYTF.

Concerning this clone: Other DNA sequences in this sample translate to the same CDR3. The rearrangement uses TRBV9 and TRBJ1-1; maybe TRBD1 (5 bases). The CDR3 loop spans 15 amino acids. Between the trimmed V and J ends, which lost 0 bases and 1 base, there was a span of 10 bases. The germline gives CDR1 SGDLS, CDR2 YYNGEE. CDR3 DNA: TGTGCCAGCAGCGTAGTGGGACGGCAGAACACTGAAGCTTTCTTT. It translates to CASSVVGRQNTEAFF.

This chain uses TRBV7-9 with TRBJ2-7; no clear D gene. Germline V gives CDR1 SEHNR, CDR2 FQNEAQ (reference sequence). The CDR3 covers 14 residues. V lost 5 bases and J lost 5, with 16 bases in between. The CDR3 DNA reads as TGTGCCAGCAGCCCATCTGATAAACCCCACGAGCAGTACTTC. As protein: CASSPSDKPHEQYF.

The V gene is TRBV10-3, the J gene TRBJ2-7, with 9 bases lining up with TRBD2. With 0 bases clipped from V and 0 bases from J, the junction kept 6 bases outside the gene matches. This CDR3 has 17 amino acids. The germline V gene has CDR1 ENHRY and CDR2 SYGVKD. CDR3 coding DNA: TGTGCCATCAGTGAGTCGGGGTTAGCGGGAGACTCCTACGAGCAGTACTTC. It codes for CAISESGLAGDSYEQYF.

The chain has TRBV28 and TRBJ1-2, with 8 positions matching TRBD1. Germline V gives CDR1 MDHEN, CDR2 SYDVKM. The CDR3 spans 14 residues. After removal of 9 bases from V and 6 bases from J, the junction contained 12 bases not matched to a gene. CDR3 sequence (DNA): TGTGCCAGTGTAACCTCACGGACAGGGAATGGCTACACCTTC. This sequence encodes CASVTSRTGNGYTF.

This chain links TRBV6-5 with TRBJ1-3; D gene uncertain. The CDR3 has 15 residues. The V gene lost 3 bases and the J gene lost 4 bases, with 13 bases spanning the gap. In germline, CDR1 is MNHEY, CDR2 SVGAGI. The CDR3 region is CASSYGRSLGNTIYF. The CDR3 DNA reads TGTGCCAGCAGTTATGGCAGGTCCTTAGGAAACACCATATATTTT.

This clone was seen a handful of times. The chain uses TRBV11-2 and TRBJ1-4, with a possible D match to TRBD1 (5 bases). Germline V CDR1 and CDR2: SGHAT, FQNNGV. The CDR3 sequence is 13 residues long. V lost 6 bases and J lost 7, with 12 bases in between. The CDR3 DNA is TGTGCCAGCAGACCGACCGGGACTGAAAAACTGTTTTTT. Its translation: CASRPTGTEKLFF.

V gene TRBV30 combines with J gene TRBJ2-1, with D uncertain. The V end was cut by 2 bases, the J end by 0 bases, with 11 bases between. CDR3 length: 15 residues. Per the germline V gene, CDR1 is GTSNPN and CDR2 is SVGIG (reference sequence). The CDR3 sequence: CAWSPPDRSYNEQFF. The CDR3 DNA reads as TGTGCCTGGAGTCCCCCGGACCGCTCCTACAATGAGCAGTTCTTC. The whole variable domain, filled in from reference TRBV30 and TRBJ2-1, reads SQTIHQWPATLVQPVGSPLSLECTVEGTSNPNLYWYRQAAGRGLQLLFYSVGIGQISSEVPQNLSASRPQDRQFILSSKKLLLSDSGFYLCAWSPPDRSYNEQFFGPGTRLTVL.

This clone was seen just once. This sample also contains other DNA sequences that code for the same CDR3. V and J are TRBV15 and TRBJ2-7; D is undetermined. Germline CDR1 is LNHNV and CDR2 is YYDKDF (reference sequence). V lost 3 bases and J lost 3, with 3 bases in between. The CDR3 contains 11 residues. CDR3 coding DNA: TGTGCCACCAGCAGGAGCTACGAGCAGTACTTC. Its translation: CATSRSYEQYF. The full variable domain, completed using reference TRBV15 and TRBJ2-7, is DAMVIQNPRYQVTQFGKPVTLSCSQTLNHNVMYWYQQKSSQAPKLLFHYYDKDFNNEADTPDNFQSRRPNTSFCFLDIRSPGLGDTAMYLCATSRSYEQYFGPGTRLTVT.

The rearrangement uses TRBV29-1 and TRBJ2-1, with D perhaps being TRBD1 or TRBD2 (7 bases each). The CDR3 consists of 14 residues. Germline CDR1 SQVTM, CDR2 ANQGSEA. Trimming pared 3 bases from V and 5 bases from J, leaving 14 bases between. CDR3 sequence reads: CSVEGRGLHNEQFF. Here the CDR3 DNA reads TGCAGCGTTGAGGGGAGGGGGCTTCACAATGAGCAGTTCTTC.

The chain has TRBV27 and TRBJ1-5; D gene unclear. The CDR3 runs 14 residues. Germline V gene sequence: CDR1 MNHEY, CDR2 SMNVEV (reference sequence). V was trimmed by 6 bases and J by 0 bases, leaving 9 bases between them. CDR3 sequence: CASRSIYSNQPQHF. Written as DNA, the CDR3 is TGTGCCAGCAGATCCATCTATAGCAATCAGCCCCAGCATTTT.

The chain recombines TRBV4-2 with TRBJ1-4; no clear D. V was trimmed by 0 bases and J by 5 bases, leaving 13 bases between them. Germline CDR1 LGHNA, CDR2 YNFKEQ. This CDR3 has 16 amino acids. Here the CDR3 DNA reads TGTGCCAGCAGCCAAGATCGCAGAGGTGTCAATGAAAAACTGTTTTTT. Its translation: CASSQDRRGVNEKLFF.

With respect to this clone: This sample also contains other DNA sequences that code for the same CDR3. J is TRBJ2-7 and V is TRBV18, with D hard to call. The germline gives CDR1 KGHSH, CDR2 LQKENI. The CDR3 is 13 residues long. V lost 0 bases and J 0 bases, leaving 3 bases between the germline ends. Here the CDR3 DNA reads TGTGCCAGCTCACCACCGGCCTCCTACGAGCAGTACTTC. This sequence encodes CASSPPASYEQYF.

The chain carries TRBV5-4 and TRBJ2-3; 8 bases are a match to TRBD2. CDR1 SGHNT and CDR2 YYREEE come from the germline V gene (reference sequence). The CDR3 length is 15 residues. With V trimmed by 1 base and J by 6 bases, 7 bases remained unmatched. CDR3 bases: TGTGCCAGCAGCTTGCGGGAGGGCCGATGGGATACGCAGTATTTT. This encodes CASSLREGRWDTQYF.

The chain combines TRBV28 with TRBJ1-1; the D gene is possibly TRBD1 (5 bases). V was shortened by 5 bases and J by 4 bases, with 32 bases between the two germline ends. CDR1 is MDHEN and CDR2 is SYDVKM in the germline V gene. The CDR3 consists of 20 residues. The CDR3 DNA is TGTGCCAGCAGTCCTACCTTACGACAGAGAACATATGGGCTTGGCACTGAAGCTTTCTTT. Encoded protein: CASSPTLRQRTYGLGTEAFF.